These T cell receptor beta chains were read from a single sample in a study of blood T cell repertoires in COVID-19. TCRdb's table, derived via immunoSEQ multiplex PCR, lists solely in-frame clones and lacks some. The sample has a few hundred thousand clones, roughly nine tenths seen once; the top ten hold 4% to 5%. Sequencing was done on a sample of peripheral blood. The receptor source for this set is a woman between 35 and 50 years old who had recovered from COVID-19. Both conserved end residues are part of each CDR3. A D gene is named only where the DNA matches it firmly. A row's size may be missing; if present it is once, few, many or a size class.

d_gene,abundance,j_gene,v_gene,CDR3nt,CDR3aa
-,-,TRBJ2-2,TRBV7-2,TGTGCCAGCAGCTTAGGACTGCCTAGGAACACCGGGGAGCTGTTTTTT,CASSLGLPRNTGELFF
TRBD1,-,TRBJ1-1,TRBV27,TGTGCCAGCAGTTTTGCGGGACAGGGTGTGGCTGAAGCTTTCTTT,CASSFAGQGVAEAFF
-,-,TRBJ1-1,TRBV5-1,TGCGCCAGCAGCCTAGGACAGTTGACTGAAGCTTTCTTT,CASSLGQLTEAFF
-,-,TRBJ2-3,TRBV10-3,TGTGCCATCAGTCCTATAGCGTTCGCCAGCACAGATACGCAGTATTTT,CAISPIAFASTDTQYF
-,-,TRBJ1-5,TRBV5-5,TGTGCCAGCAGCTTGACTAGTCAGCCCCAGCATTTT,CASSLTSQPQHF
TRBD2,-,TRBJ2-1,TRBV12-5,TGTGCTAGTGGTTCTGTGACTAGCGGGGGGCAGGGTGAGCAGTTCTTC,CASGSVTSGGQGEQFF
-,-,TRBJ2-6,TRBV6-5,TGTGCCAGCAGCGCTACGATCCCTGGGGCCAACGTCCTGACTTTC,CASSATIPGANVLTF
-,-,TRBJ2-5,TRBV9,TGTGCCAGCGTTCCCCTCCAAGAGACCCAGTACTTC,CASVPLQETQYF
TRBD1,-,TRBJ1-2,TRBV28,TGTGCCAGCAGTTTCTCCGGGACAGGAACTTTTGGCTACACCTTC,CASSFSGTGTFGYTF
-,-,TRBJ1-2,TRBV7-8,TGTGCCAGCAGCTTAAGCACCGAAGTCTATGGCTACACCTTC,CASSLSTEVYGYTF
TRBD1,once,TRBJ1-6,TRBV7-9,TGTGCCAGCAGTCTTACAGGGGGCGCGGATTCACCCCTCCACTTT,CASSLTGGADSPLHF
-,-,TRBJ2-3,TRBV2,TGTGCCAGCAGTGACAACACAGATACGCAGTATTTT,CASSDNTDTQYF
TRBD2,-,TRBJ2-2,TRBV10-2,TGCGCCAGCAGTGAGTTCGGCGCGGGGGGGCGTAACACCGGGGAGCTGTTTTTT,CASSEFGAGGRNTGELFF